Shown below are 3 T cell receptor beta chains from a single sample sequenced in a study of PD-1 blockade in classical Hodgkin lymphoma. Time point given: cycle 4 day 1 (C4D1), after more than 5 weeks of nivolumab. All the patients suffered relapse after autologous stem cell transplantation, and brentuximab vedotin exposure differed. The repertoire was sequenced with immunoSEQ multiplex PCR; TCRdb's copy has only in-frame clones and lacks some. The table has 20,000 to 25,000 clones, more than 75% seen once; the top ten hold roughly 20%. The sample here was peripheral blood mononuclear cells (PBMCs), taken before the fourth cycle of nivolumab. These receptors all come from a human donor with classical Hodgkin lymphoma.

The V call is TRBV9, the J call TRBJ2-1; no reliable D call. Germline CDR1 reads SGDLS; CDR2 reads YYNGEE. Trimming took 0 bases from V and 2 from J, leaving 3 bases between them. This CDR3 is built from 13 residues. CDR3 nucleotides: TGTGCCAGCAGCGTAGCCGCCTACAATGAGCAGTTCTTC. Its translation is CASSVAAYNEQFF.

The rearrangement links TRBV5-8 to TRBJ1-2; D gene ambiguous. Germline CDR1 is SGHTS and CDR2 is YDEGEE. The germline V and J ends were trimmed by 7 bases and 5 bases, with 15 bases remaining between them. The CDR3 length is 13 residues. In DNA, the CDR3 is TGTGCCAGCTTCCGGTCGTTCATATATGGCTACACCTTC. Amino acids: CASFRSFIYGYTF.

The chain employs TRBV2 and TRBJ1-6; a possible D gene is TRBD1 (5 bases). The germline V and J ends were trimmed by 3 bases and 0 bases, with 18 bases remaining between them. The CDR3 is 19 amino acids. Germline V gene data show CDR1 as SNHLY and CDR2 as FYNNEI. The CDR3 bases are TGTGCCAGCAGTGAGGCCACGGGGCTTGTGACCTCCTATAATTCACCCCTCCACTTT. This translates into CASSEATGLVTSYNSPLHF.